This T cell receptor beta chain was captured in a study of blood T cell repertoires in COVID-19. Study in general: COVID-19 samples from acute and convalescent phases originated in the United States, Italy and Spain.

TCRdb keeps only in-frame clones here, not all; method: immunoSEQ multiplex PCR. The sample has fewer than 200,000 clones, 84% seen once; the top ten hold roughly 10%. CDR1 and CDR2 (germline): MNHEY, SVGEGT. This CDR3 spans 16 amino acids. V dropped 2 bases and J dropped 3 bases, with 15 bases sitting between them. Sequenced input: peripheral blood. The source of this sequence is a man aged 65 to 85 with active or convalescent COVID-19. J is TRBJ2-3 and V is TRBV6-2 or TRBV6-3, with D possibly TRBD2 on 7 matching bases. The CDR3 reads CASSYPDRGATDTQYF. CDR3 nucleotides: TGTGCCAGCAGTTACCCCGACCGGGGGGCGACAGATACGCAGTATTTT.